The 16 T cell receptor beta chains reported below all come from one sample, sequenced in a study of quantifying T cell responses using KT2 cells. Across the study: TCR alpha and beta constant-region primers primed reverse transcription of RNA.

A single-stranded UMI oligo with SP2 sequence was ligated to cDNA 3' ends. An equimolar mix of RC1.1 and RC1.2 primed the beta chain across TRBC1 and TRBC2. A single record per CDR3 protein comes from TCRdb applying MiXCR to the UMI-ligation and nested PCR reads. Of around 50,000 distinct CDR3 sequences in the sample, around 10% were seen once. What was sequenced was PBMCs spiked with cells of the T cell clone KT2. The receptor source for this set is a human donor.

V gene TRBV20-1 combines with J gene TRBJ2-3; D gene uncertain. CDR1 and CDR2 from the germline V gene are DFQATT and SNEGSKA (reference sequence). V lost 5 bases, J lost 4 bases, and 19 bases lay in between. CDR3 size: 15 residues. CDR3 bases: TGCAGTGCTTTTTCCCTTTCTCTAAGAGCAGATACGCAGTATTTT. Its translation is CSAFSLSLRADTQYF.

This rearrangement joins TRBV3-1 to TRBJ2-3; D is unresolved. V gave up 4 bases and J gave up 2 bases, with 13 bases separating them. Per the germline V gene, CDR1 is LGHDT and CDR2 is YNNKEL (reference sequence). The CDR3 runs 15 residues. CDR3 coding DNA: TGTGCCAGCAGCCCCCCAAATCCTTCCACAGATACGCAGTATTTT. Its translation: CASSPPNPSTDTQYF.

This clonotype has at least ten counts. V usage is TRBV20-1 and J usage is TRBJ2-1, with D perhaps matching TRBD2 (6 bases). V was pared by 2 bases and J by 7 bases, with 18 bases between. Germline CDR1 and CDR2: DFQATT and SNEGSKA (reference sequence). The CDR3 spans 15 residues. Here the CDR3 reads CSARTRDSLKNEQFF. CDR3 bases: TGCAGTGCTAGAACCCGGGACTCCCTAAAAAATGAGCAGTTCTTC.

The chain uses TRBV7-6 and TRBJ2-7; D might be TRBD2 (5 bases). CDR1 is SGHVS, CDR2 FNYEAQ, per germline. The CDR3 is 14 residues long. Trimming pared 6 bases from V and 3 bases from J, leaving 15 bases between. This chain's CDR3 is CASSFDLEDYEQYF. The CDR3 region has the DNA TGTGCCAGCAGTTTCGATTTGGAGGACTACGAGCAGTACTTC.

The chain links TRBV12-3 or TRBV12-4 to TRBJ2-7; maybe TRBD1 (6 bases). The CDR3 totals 14 residues. Trimming removed 3 bases at V and 6 bases at J, with 15 bases between. The CDR3 DNA follows: TGTGCCAGCAGTTTTGGAACAGGACAGCCCGAGCAGTACTTC. Translation gives CASSFGTGQPEQYF.

This clonotype was seen only once. An end of the junction does not agree with germline; a read error may underlie this. The V and J genes are TRBV15 and TRBJ2-5; perhaps TRBD2 as D (5 bases). Germline CDR1 is LNHNV and CDR2 is YYDKDF (reference sequence). This CDR3 has 17 amino acids. Here the CDR3 reads CATSRGPSTGLGEAQYF. In nucleotides, the CDR3 is TGTGCCACCAGCCGTGGACCGTCTACCGGGCTGGGAGAGGCCCAGTACTTC.

This clonotype has a handful of counts. The chain employs TRBV9 and TRBJ1-1, with TRBD1 as a possible D gene (5 bases). V lost 3 bases, J lost 5 bases, and 11 bases lay in between. The germline CDR1 and CDR2 sequences are SGDLS and YYNGEE. The CDR3 is 13 residues long. The CDR3 nucleotides are TGTGCCAGCAGCGGAGGTGGGGGGACTGAAGCTTTCTTT. Protein: CASSGGGGTEAFF.

There are a few counts of this clonotype. This rearrangement joins TRBV7-3 to TRBJ2-7; D is unclear. The germline V gene encodes CDR1 SGHTA and CDR2 FQGTGA. The CDR3 has 14 amino acids. Trimming removed 4 bases from V and 7 bases from J, with 17 bases in between. CDR3 region: CASSYTGSSKEQYF. In nucleotides, the CDR3 is TGTGCCAGCAGCTACACGGGTTCCTCGAAAGAGCAGTACTTC.

This clonotype was recorded a few times. This chain links TRBV3-1 with TRBJ2-5; D call uncertain. Trimming shortened V by 4 bases and J by 5 bases, and 14 bases separated the two germline ends. The CDR3 runs 14 residues. CDR1 is LGHDT, CDR2 YNNKEL, per germline (reference sequence). In DNA, the CDR3 is TGTGCCAGCAGCCTGGAAACGGGTCGGGAGACCCAGTACTTC. Protein: CASSLETGRETQYF.

This chain links TRBV15 with TRBJ2-7, with TRBD1 as a possible D gene (5 bases). The CDR3 sequence is 14 residues long. CDR1 LNHNV and CDR2 YYDKDF come from the germline V gene (reference sequence). Trimming took off 5 bases at V and 7 bases at J, with 18 bases between the two ends. The CDR3 DNA is TGTGCCACCAGCGGTGGCAGGGAAATTGGGGAGCAGTACTTC. Translating it yields CATSGGREIGEQYF.

This chain connects TRBV18 to TRBJ2-5, with D perhaps matching TRBD1 (7 bases). V was clipped by 10 bases and J by 4 bases, with 19 bases between them. This CDR3 is 14 amino acids long. Germline CDR1 and CDR2: KGHSH and LQKENI. CDR3 DNA sequence: TGTGCCACGGCCCCGGGGGACAGAGGAGAGACCCAGTACTTC. Its protein is CATAPGDRGETQYF.

V and J are TRBV2 and TRBJ1-2; weak D call: TRBD1 (5 bases). Trimming took off 8 bases at V and 3 bases at J, with 16 bases between the two ends. The CDR3 sequence is 14 residues long. Germline assignment: CDR1 SNHLY and CDR2 FYNNEI. CDR3 DNA sequence: TGTGCCAGCTTCCGACAGTCCGAGGACTATGGCTACACCTTC. This sequence encodes CASFRQSEDYGYTF. Variable domain in full (rest from reference TRBV2 and TRBJ1-2): EPEVTQTPSHQVTQMGQEVILRCVPISNHLYFYWYRQILGQKVEFLVSFYNNEISEKSEIFDDQFSVERPDGSNFTLKIRSTKLEDSAMYFCASFRQSEDYGYTFGSGTRLTVV.

The chain carries TRBV5-1 and TRBJ1-6, with unresolved D. CDR1 SGHRS and CDR2 YFSETQ come from the germline V gene. The ends were cut back, 0 bases at V and 10 bases at J, with 14 bases in the middle. CDR3 length: 15 amino acids. This chain's CDR3 is CASSLGPGFESPLHF. CDR3 sequence (DNA): TGCGCCAGCAGCTTGGGGCCCGGATTCGAATCACCCCTCCACTTT.

The V call is TRBV4-1, the J call TRBJ2-3; D unresolved. Trimming left V 1 base short and J 1 base short, with 12 bases between. Germline loops: CDR1 MGHRA, CDR2 YSYEKL. The CDR3 length is 16 residues. This CDR3 is CASSQGAGWGTDTQYF. The CDR3 DNA reads as TGCGCCAGCAGCCAAGGGGCCGGGTGGGGCACAGATACGCAGTATTTT.

This clonotype was seen many times. The CDR3 region has the DNA TGTGCCACCCCGGGAATTAACACCGGGGAGCTGTTTTTT. It codes for CATPGINTGELFF. V usage is TRBV12-3 or TRBV12-4 and J usage is TRBJ2-2; tentatively, D is TRBD2 (5 bases). Trimming stripped 10 bases from V and 2 bases from J, with 11 bases between. There are 13 residues in the CDR3.

This chain links TRBV2 with TRBJ2-7, with D possibly being TRBD1 or TRBD2 (5 bases each). CDR1 is SNHLY and CDR2 is FYNNEI in the germline V gene. Trimming pared 3 bases from V and 6 bases from J, leaving 18 bases between. The CDR3 has 15 amino acids. The CDR3 protein is CASSDWGTDYGEQYF. The CDR3 DNA sequence: TGTGCCAGCAGTGATTGGGGCACCGACTATGGCGAGCAGTACTTC.